A single T cell receptor beta chain is shown here with its context. It has no known antigen specificity. Base quality data are lacking; no much larger clone is found one base away. The library was prepared using the immunoSEQ multiplex PCR assay. TCRdb took over this immuneACCESS table, retaining in-frame rearrangements with V and J assigned. Such tables are incomplete; in checked studies, under half of the missing clones stem from an unresolved V gene, and the remainder is unexplained. The sample table shows about 94,000 clones, and roughly 94% are seen once. The ten largest clones take up about 0.8% of the sample. The V end gives up 5 bases and the J end 4 bases, leaving 6 bases in the junction not matched to a gene. The germline V gene (reference sequence) provides CDR1 SEHNR and CDR2 FQNEAQ. Including the terminal cysteine and phenylalanine, the CDR3 comprises 15 residues. CDR3 DNA only is kept here, 45 bases in frame from base 1.

These data originate in a study of T cell changes during pregnancy in multiple sclerosis (dated by TCRdb to about 2019). Turning to the overall study: The study looked at changes in the T cell repertoire across pregnancy in women with multiple sclerosis.

The sequence was collected from a female donor with multiple sclerosis, enrolled in a pregnancy study. The chain was built from TRBV7-9 and TRBJ2-1; 9 nucleotides in the junction match TRBD1. Sequenced here: peripheral blood, sampled in the third trimester of pregnancy. The DNA reads TGTGCCAGCAGCGTCACAGGGGGCGCATACAATGAGCAGTTCTTC. Its translation reads: CASSVTGGAYNEQFF.